Following are 3 T cell receptor beta chains from one sample sequenced in a study of T cell changes during pregnancy in multiple sclerosis. The repertoire was sequenced with immunoSEQ multiplex PCR; TCRdb's copy has only in-frame clones and lacks some. The profile shows 45,000 to 65,000 clones, 85% to 95% of them singletons. Sample: CD8+ T cells from peripheral blood mononuclear cells, taken in the third trimester of pregnancy. The receptors derive from a female donor with multiple sclerosis, enrolled in a pregnancy study.

This clone was counted once. The chain employs TRBV6-1 and TRBJ2-7; weak D call: TRBD2 (5 bases). This CDR3 spans 12 amino acids. V was trimmed by 3 bases and J by 11 bases, leaving 14 bases between them. The germline gives CDR1 MNHNS, CDR2 SASEGT. This chain's CDR3 is CASSDSPAGEYF. CDR3 DNA: TGTGCCAGCAGTGATTCCCCGGCCGGGGAGTACTTC.

The chain links TRBV7-6 to TRBJ2-1, with D perhaps matching TRBD1 (9 bases). V was clipped by 5 bases and J by 1 base, with 24 bases between them. There are 19 residues in the CDR3. The germline V gene has CDR1 SGHVS and CDR2 FNYEAQ. The CDR3 here is CASSPGTGNLAGSYNEQFF. The CDR3 bases are TGTGCCAGCAGCCCCGGGACAGGGAACTTAGCGGGGTCCTACAATGAGCAGTTCTTC.

The chain is built from TRBV6-6 and TRBJ2-2; 8 bases are shared with TRBD2. The CDR3 consists of 16 residues. CDR1 is MNHNY, CDR2 SVGAGI, per germline (reference sequence). V lost 2 bases and J lost 5; bases outside the gene matches: 7. CDR3 nucleotides: TGTGCCAGCAGTTACGGAGCGGGAGTTGGGACCGGGGAGCTGTTTTTT. Its translation: CASSYGAGVGTGELFF.